This T cell receptor beta chain was identified in a study of metastatic and nonmetastatic thyroid tumors. There are 17 residues in the CDR3. Germline V gene lookup returns CDR1 SGHNT and CDR2 YYREEE (reference sequence). Original processing notes: A papillary thyroid cancer distant-metastasis classifier was built from CDR3 differences across clinicopathological groups. TCRdb re-clonotyped the PCR reads via MiXCR. The authors' filters were not applied to this entry. Altogether around 20,000 clones are present, around 30% being singletons, with the ten largest covering roughly a tenth. There were no patients who had received any treatment before thyroid surgery. Points on this clone: Relative to the germline gene, one junction end is altered; a read error may explain this.

This sequence originates from a female donor with papillary thyroid cancer or a benign thyroid nodule (not recorded which). Some clones in this sample may be carry-over from other donors' samples. The chain combines TRBV5-4 with TRBJ2-2, with D perhaps given as TRBD1 or TRBD2 (6 bases each). The sequenced sample consisted of tumor tissue. The CDR3 sequence is CASSLGPGGGGAGELFF. DNA of the CDR3: TGTGCCAGCAGCTTGGGGCCAGGCGGAGGGGGAGCCGGAGAGCTGTTTTTT.